Below, 27 T cell receptor beta chains from the same sample are listed, as sequenced in a study of cytomegalovirus exposure and HLA in healthy donors. Use of 60 Vbeta and 13 Jbeta primers characterized the PCR. Method: immunoSEQ multiplex PCR; TCRdb's copy keeps in-frame clones and lacks some. The sample records about 63,000 clones, approximately 75% being singletons. The sample taken for sequencing was PBMCs. These receptors were taken from a man between 45 and 60 years old in good health and CMV-seropositive.

The chain has TRBV7-9 and TRBJ2-3; 8 nucleotides match TRBD1. This CDR3 has 16 amino acids. V was pared by 1 base and J by 5 bases, with 8 bases of the junction left unmatched. Germline CDR1 reads SEHNR; CDR2 reads FQNEAQ (reference sequence). The CDR3 DNA reads TGTGCCAGCAGCTTAGTTGGCAGGGGGCCGGGAGATACGCAGTATTTT. It codes for CASSLVGRGPGDTQYF.

This chain connects TRBV25-1 to TRBJ2-7, with 7 positions matching TRBD1. The CDR3 is made up of 14 amino acids. The ends lost 3 bases at V and 2 bases at J; junction bases unmatched: 4. CDR1 MGHDK and CDR2 SYGVNS come from the germline V gene. The CDR3, as DNA: TGTGCCAGCAGTGAGGCAGGGGGTCCCTACGAGCAGTACTTC. It encodes CASSEAGGPYEQYF.

The V and J genes are TRBV2 and TRBJ1-6, with TRBD1 matching over 8 bases. The germline V gene encodes CDR1 SNHLY and CDR2 FYNNEI. CDR3 size: 19 residues. J gave up 9 bases and V 3 bases, and 19 bases lay outside the gene matches. The chain's CDR3 is CASSEDRERGAGPFSPLHF. The CDR3 nucleotides are TGTGCCAGCAGTGAGGACAGGGAGAGAGGGGCAGGACCATTTTCACCCCTCCACTTT.

The J gene is TRBJ1-1, the V gene TRBV2, with unresolved D. V gave up 0 bases and J gave up 4 bases, with 12 bases separating them. This CDR3 comprises 15 residues. Germline loops: CDR1 SNHLY, CDR2 FYNNEI. This chain's CDR3 is CASSEAGRGITEAFF. The DNA of the CDR3 is TGTGCCAGCAGTGAAGCAGGGCGAGGGATCACTGAAGCTTTCTTT.

Remarks on this clone: A far more abundant clone sits one base away, making this likely a read error. This sample includes further DNA sequences coding for the same CDR3. This rearrangement joins TRBV6-4 to TRBJ1-1; tentative D call: TRBD1 (5 bases). The germline CDR1 and CDR2 sequences are MRHNA and SNTAGT. This CDR3 spans 14 amino acids. V lost 2 bases and J lost 4, with 11 bases in between. In DNA form, the CDR3 reads TGTGCCAGCAGTGACAGGGCGGGGGGCACTGAAGCTTTCTTT. This encodes CASSDRAGGTEAFF.

This clone was found a few times. The V and J genes are TRBV28 and TRBJ1-2; 7 positions match TRBD1. V was clipped by 5 bases and J by 6 bases; unmatched bases: 9. CDR3 size: 14 residues. The germline CDR1 and CDR2 sequences are MDHEN and SYDVKM. This CDR3 reads CASSDPGTANGYTF. The CDR3, as DNA: TGTGCCAGCAGTGACCCCGGGACAGCAAATGGCTACACCTTC.

V gene TRBV7-6 combines with J gene TRBJ2-7; D unclear. The germline gives CDR1 SGHVS, CDR2 FNYEAQ. The CDR3 spans 14 residues. V lost 0 bases and J lost 3, with 9 bases in between. The CDR3 here is CASSLAIRDYEQYF. CDR3 nucleotides: TGTGCCAGCAGCTTAGCCATCCGCGACTACGAGCAGTACTTC.

The chain carries TRBV19 and TRBJ1-5; 7 bases are shared with TRBD1. In germline, CDR1 is LNHDA, CDR2 SQIVND (reference sequence). CDR3 length equals 16 residues. V gave up 9 bases and J gave up 1 base; unmatched junction bases: 12. This CDR3 is CASDGQVIGSNQPQHF. In DNA, the CDR3 is TGTGCCAGCGACGGACAGGTCATTGGCAGCAATCAGCCCCAGCATTTT.

CDR3 nucleotides: TGTGCCAGCAGTGAAATGGGACTACCATACAATGAGCAGTTCTTC. This sequence encodes CASSEMGLPYNEQFF. This rearrangement joins TRBV2 to TRBJ2-1; 7 bases fit TRBD2. Germline V CDR1 and CDR2: SNHLY, FYNNEI. The V and J ends lost 2 bases and 4 bases, in that order; junction bases with no gene match: 5. There are 15 residues in the CDR3.

The V and J genes are TRBV2 and TRBJ2-1; 9 bases map to TRBD2. J lost 3 bases, V lost 7 bases, and 4 bases had no gene match. This CDR3 spans 14 amino acids. Germline lookup yields CDR1 SNHLY and CDR2 FYNNEI. This CDR3 reads CASIQAGGYNEQFF. The CDR3 nucleotides read TGTGCCAGCATTCAAGCGGGGGGCTACAATGAGCAGTTCTTC.

This clone appeared a single time. V and J are TRBV4-1 and TRBJ2-2; 7 positions match TRBD1. This CDR3 has 16 amino acids. The germline gives CDR1 MGHRA, CDR2 YSYEKL. Trimming at V came to 3 bases and at J to 0 bases, leaving 4 bases not matched to a gene. DNA for the CDR3: TGCGCCAGCAGCCAGGCCGGGACAGCGAACACCGGGGAGCTGTTTTTT. Its protein is CASSQAGTANTGELFF.

The chain combines TRBV27 with TRBJ2-2; no clear D gene. There are 13 residues in the CDR3. Germline V gives CDR1 MNHEY, CDR2 SMNVEV (reference sequence). V was cut by 2 bases and J by 8 bases, with 9 bases left in between. CDR3 bases: TGTGCCAGCAGTTTAGCTGAGGCGGGGGAGCTGTTTTTT. This encodes CASSLAEAGELFF.

The chain couples TRBV7-2 to TRBJ2-7; D gene ambiguous. In germline, CDR1 is SGHTA, CDR2 FQGNSA. This CDR3 is built from 13 residues. Trimming shortened V by 1 base and J by 6 bases, and 10 bases separated the two germline ends. CDR3 sequence reads: CASSLVTHSEQYF. CDR3 coding DNA: TGTGCCAGCAGCTTAGTCACCCACTCCGAGCAGTACTTC.

V usage is TRBV7-8 and J usage is TRBJ2-3; D may be TRBD1 (7 bases). Germline CDR1 SGHVS, CDR2 FQNEAQ. V lost 1 base and J lost 9, with 14 bases in between. The CDR3 is made up of 14 amino acids. The CDR3 spells CASSLEQGRRTQYF. In nucleotides, the CDR3 is TGTGCCAGCAGCTTAGAACAGGGGAGGCGGACGCAGTATTTT.

The chain carries TRBV19 and TRBJ2-7; D is possibly TRBD2 (5 bases). The CDR3 sequence is 15 residues long. CDR1 is LNHDA, CDR2 SQIVND, per germline (reference sequence). The V gene lost 1 base and the J gene lost 0 bases, with 10 bases spanning the gap. The CDR3 protein is CASSIGPGSSYEQYF. Written as DNA, the CDR3 is TGTGCCAGTAGTATAGGCCCGGGGAGCTCCTACGAGCAGTACTTC.

V is TRBV28 and J is TRBJ1-5; no clear D gene. The germline gives CDR1 MDHEN, CDR2 SYDVKM. Trimming stripped 2 bases from V and 11 bases from J, with 7 bases between. CDR3 length equals 11 residues. The CDR3 spells CASSLRVTQHF. The CDR3 region has the DNA TGTGCCAGCAGTTTACGGGTTACCCAGCATTTT. Combining the CDR3 with reference TRBV28 and TRBJ1-5 gives the whole variable domain DVKVTQSSRYLVKRTGEKVFLECVQDMDHENMFWYRQDPGLGLRLIYFSYDVKMKEKGDIPEGYSVSREKKERFSLILESASTNQTSMYLCASSLRVTQHFGDGTRLSIL.

V usage is TRBV6-5 and J usage is TRBJ2-7; possible D gene TRBD1, 6 bases. Germline V gene sequence: CDR1 MNHEY, CDR2 SVGAGI. The CDR3 runs to 13 residues. V was pared by 2 bases and J by 6 bases, with 11 bases between. CDR3 region: CASSYTGFGEQYF. DNA of the CDR3: TGTGCCAGCAGTTACACAGGGTTTGGCGAGCAGTACTTC.

The chain links TRBV27 to TRBJ1-2; 7 nucleotides agree with TRBD1. Germline CDR1 is MNHEY and CDR2 is SMNVEV (reference sequence). The CDR3 consists of 13 residues. Trimming cost V 7 bases and J 6 bases; bases outside gene matches: 8. The CDR3 reads CASTMNRGDGYTF. DNA of the CDR3: TGTGCCAGCACCATGAACAGGGGTGATGGCTACACCTTC.

Remarks on this clone: This sample also contains other DNA sequences that code for the same CDR3. The rearrangement uses TRBV6-5 and TRBJ2-1, with a weak D call TRBD1 (5 bases). The CDR3 totals 13 residues. V shed 0 bases and J shed 7 bases, with 7 bases lying between them. The germline gives CDR1 MNHEY, CDR2 SVGAGI. The CDR3 loop is CASSYSAGNEQFF. The CDR3, as DNA: TGTGCCAGCAGTTACTCGGCAGGGAATGAGCAGTTCTTC.

The chain combines TRBV5-6 with TRBJ1-2; possibly TRBD1 for D (6 bases). In germline, CDR1 is SGHDT, CDR2 YYEEEE. The V end was cut by 5 bases, the J end by 4 bases, with 15 bases between. This CDR3 has 14 residues. The CDR3 spells CASRPTGIFYGYTF. In nucleotides, the CDR3 is TGTGCCAGCAGACCGACAGGAATTTTCTATGGCTACACCTTC.

This clone was counted only a few times. This rearrangement joins TRBV5-1 to TRBJ2-7; 7 nucleotides agree with TRBD1. The CDR3 spans 14 residues. The ends lost 4 bases at V and 0 bases at J; junction bases unmatched: 4. Germline assignment: CDR1 SGHRS and CDR2 YFSETQ. The CDR3 spells CASSPQGSSYEQYF. The CDR3 bases are TGCGCCAGCAGCCCACAGGGGAGCTCCTACGAGCAGTACTTC.

This chain links TRBV6-5 with TRBJ1-3, with D perhaps matching TRBD1 (5 bases). CDR3 length equals 15 residues. Per the germline V gene, CDR1 is MNHEY and CDR2 is SVGAGI. Trimming left V 6 bases short and J 2 bases short, with 14 bases between. The CDR3 protein is CASSPPKGTGNTIYF. The CDR3 coding sequence is TGTGCCAGCAGCCCCCCTAAGGGGACTGGAAACACCATATATTTT.

V and J are TRBV27 and TRBJ2-1; 12 nucleotides agree with TRBD2. Germline V gene lookup returns CDR1 MNHEY and CDR2 SMNVEV (reference sequence). This CDR3 comprises 16 residues. J was trimmed by 4 bases and V by 4 bases; bases with no gene match: 5. CDR3 sequence (DNA): TGTGCCAGCAGTTCTTGGACTAGCGGGAAGTACAATGAGCAGTTCTTC. Translating it yields CASSSWTSGKYNEQFF.

The chain uses TRBV11-3 and TRBJ1-1; 8 nucleotides line up with TRBD1. Germline V gene sequence: CDR1 SGHNT, CDR2 YENEEA. V trimming: 5 bases; J trimming: 1 base; junction bases outside the gene matches: 6. This CDR3 spans 15 amino acids. CDR3 sequence (DNA): TGTGCCAGCAGCAAAACCGGACAGGGGAACACTGAAGCTTTCTTT. It translates to CASSKTGQGNTEAFF.

This clone turned up a few times. The rearrangement links TRBV19 to TRBJ1-2; 9 bases line up with TRBD1. Germline assignment: CDR1 LNHDA and CDR2 SQIVND (reference sequence). V was pared by 5 bases and J by 8 bases, with 9 bases of the junction left unmatched. The CDR3 totals 14 residues. This CDR3 reads CASSPTGGARGYTF. As DNA, the CDR3 is TGTGCCAGTAGTCCAACAGGGGGCGCGAGGGGCTACACCTTC.

This clone showed up just a few times. The rearrangement uses TRBV29-1 and TRBJ1-4; D is unresolved. V was clipped by 5 bases and J by 0 bases, with 10 bases between them. CDR1 and CDR2 (germline): SQVTM, ANQGSEA. This CDR3 comprises 14 residues. The CDR3 protein is CSVIPVATNEKLFF. CDR3 nucleotides: TGCAGCGTTATTCCGGTTGCAACTAATGAAAAACTGTTTTTT.

This clone came up once. V and J are TRBV7-7 and TRBJ2-5, with 7 bases lining up with TRBD1. This CDR3 contains 15 residues. J was trimmed by 2 bases and V by 5 bases; bases with no gene match: 8. In germline, CDR1 is SSHAT, CDR2 FNYEAQ (reference sequence). The CDR3 spells CASSIGQDTQETQYF. DNA of the CDR3: TGTGCCAGCAGCATTGGACAGGATACACAAGAGACCCAGTACTTC.